These 3 T cell receptor beta chains originate from one sample sequenced in a study of T cells in Graves' hyperthyroidism and ophthalmopathy. Amplification targeted TCR beta CDR3 regions from RNA transcripts. TCR CDR3 underwent first-round RT-PCR with the HTBI primer set. TCRdb ran MiXCR on the multiplex PCR reads and lists one entry per CDR3 protein. The top ten hold roughly 60% of the sample, which has a few hundred thousand distinct CDR3 sequences, 22% seen once. The sample comprised blood. These receptors were obtained from a man aged 30 to 39 with Graves' ophthalmopathy.

The chain combines TRBV10-3 with TRBJ2-7; 7 bases align to TRBD2. Germline V gene lookup returns CDR1 ENHRY and CDR2 SYGVKD. J lost 2 bases, V lost 6 bases, and 10 bases had no gene match. There are 15 residues in the CDR3. The CDR3 DNA reads TGTGCCATCAGCACGACGGGAGGAGACCCCTACGAGCAGTACTTC. Encoded protein: CAISTTGGDPYEQYF.

V usage is TRBV10-2 and J usage is TRBJ2-5; the match to TRBD2 covers 12 bases. The J segment lost 2 bases and the V segment lost 0 bases, leaving 1 base of the junction unmatched. CDR1 is WSHSY, CDR2 SAAADI, per germline. The CDR3 extends over 16 amino acids. The CDR3 loop reads CASSESLAGGQETQYF. CDR3 nucleotide sequence: TGCGCCAGCAGTGAGTCCCTAGCGGGAGGGCAAGAGACCCAGTACTTC.

A few counts support this clonotype. The V and J genes are TRBV24-1 and TRBJ1-5; TRBD1 is a possible D gene (5 bases). Trimming cost V 5 bases and J 1 base, with 11 bases left between them. This CDR3 is 15 amino acids long. Germline values: CDR1 KGHDR, CDR2 SFDVKD. In nucleotides, the CDR3 is TGTGCCACCAGTGCTTCAGGGATGAGCAATCAGCCCCAGCATTTT. Residues: CATSASGMSNQPQHF.